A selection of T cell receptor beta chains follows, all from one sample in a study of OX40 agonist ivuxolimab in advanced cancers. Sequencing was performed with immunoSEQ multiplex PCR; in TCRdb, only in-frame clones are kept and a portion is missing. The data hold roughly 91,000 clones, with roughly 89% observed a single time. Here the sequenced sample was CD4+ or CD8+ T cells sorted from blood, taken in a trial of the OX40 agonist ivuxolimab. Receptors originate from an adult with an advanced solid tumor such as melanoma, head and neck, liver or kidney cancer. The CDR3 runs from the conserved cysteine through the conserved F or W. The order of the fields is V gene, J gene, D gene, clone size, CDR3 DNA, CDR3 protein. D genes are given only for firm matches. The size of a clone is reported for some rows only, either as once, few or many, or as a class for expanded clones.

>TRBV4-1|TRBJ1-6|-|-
TGCGCCAGCAGCCAAGAGCGGCAGGGAGGCTCACCCCTCCACTTT
CASSQERQGGSPLHF
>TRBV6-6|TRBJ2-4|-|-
TGTGCCAGCAGACTAGGCTTGCGGGTAGCCAAAAACATTCAGTACTTC
CASRLGLRVAKNIQYF
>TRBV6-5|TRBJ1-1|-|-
TGTGCCAGCAGTTTCGGACGAAGAACCTTTGAAGCTTTCTTT
CASSFGRRTFEAFF
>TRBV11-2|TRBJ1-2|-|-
TGTGCCAGCAGCTTAGATCAGCTTGGCGGCTACACCTTC
CASSLDQLGGYTF
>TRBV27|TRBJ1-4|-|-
TGTGCCAGCAGTTTAGTTATGGGCGACAGGTTGACGAATGAAAAACTGTTTTTT
CASSLVMGDRLTNEKLFF
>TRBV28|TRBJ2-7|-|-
TGTGCCAGCAGTCAGGGTAGCTACGAGCAGTACTTC
CASSQGSYEQYF
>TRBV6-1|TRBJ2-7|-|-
TGTGCCAGCAGCAGGCCTAACAACGAGCAGTACTTC
CASSRPNNEQYF
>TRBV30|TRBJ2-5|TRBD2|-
TGTGCCTGGAGTGGACTAGCGGGGGGGGCGGAGACCCAGTACTTC
CAWSGLAGGAETQYF
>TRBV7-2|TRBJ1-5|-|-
TGTGCCAGCAGCCCTGAGGGGCGCAGCAATCAGCCCCAGCATTTT
CASSPEGRSNQPQHF
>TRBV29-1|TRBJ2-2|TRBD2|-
TGCAGCGCAACCACTAGCGGGAGATCCACCGGGGAGCTGTTTTTT
CSATTSGRSTGELFF
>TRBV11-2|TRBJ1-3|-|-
TGTGCCAGCAGCTTATTGTTCCTCTCTGGAAACACCATATATTTT
CASSLLFLSGNTIYF
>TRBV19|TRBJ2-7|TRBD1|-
TGTGCCAGTAGCTTGGACAGGCGTTTTTCCTACGAGCAGTACTTC
CASSLDRRFSYEQYF
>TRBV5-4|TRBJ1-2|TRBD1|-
TGTGCCAGCAGCCGCGTAGAGGGGGCGGACTACACCTTC
CASSRVEGADYTF
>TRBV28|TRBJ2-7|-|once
TGTGCCAGCCTTTCCTCGCAGGGGACCCCCTACGAGCAGTACTTC
CASLSSQGTPYEQYF
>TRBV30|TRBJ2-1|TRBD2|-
TGTGCCTGGAGTGCCGGGGGGGCAGTTCCCCATGAGCAGTTCTTC
CAWSAGGAVPHEQFF
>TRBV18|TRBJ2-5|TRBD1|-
TGTGCCAGCTCACCGACCGGGACAGGGCAAGAGACCCAGTACTTC
CASSPTGTGQETQYF
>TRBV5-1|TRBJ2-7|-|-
TGCGCCAGCAGTATGTTCTACGAGCAGTACTTC
CASSMFYEQYF
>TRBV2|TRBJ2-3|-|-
TGTGCCAGCAGTCCCCCCCCGGGGGCGGCAGATACGCAGTATTTT
CASSPPPGAADTQYF
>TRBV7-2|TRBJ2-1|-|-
TGTGCCAGCAGCTTATTTCTGGCGGGGTCTGGCGAGCAGTTCTTC
CASSLFLAGSGEQFF
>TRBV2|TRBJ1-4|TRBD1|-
TGTGCCAGCAGTGGGGACAGGGGGCTTTCGAATGAAAAACTGTTTTTT
CASSGDRGLSNEKLFF
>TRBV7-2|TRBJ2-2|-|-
TGTGCCAGCAGCTCCCCTAAGGGGGGGGCCGGGGAGCTGTTTTTT
CASSSPKGGAGELFF
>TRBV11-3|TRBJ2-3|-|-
TGTGCCAGCAGCCTCGGACTCACAGATACGCAGTATTTT
CASSLGLTDTQYF
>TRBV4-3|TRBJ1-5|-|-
TGCGCCAGCAGCCAGCAGATGGGCAATCAGCCCCAGCATTTT
CASSQQMGNQPQHF
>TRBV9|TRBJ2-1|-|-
TGTGCCAGCAGCGTAGCTTCCGGGGTAACCTACAATGAGCAGTTCTTC
CASSVASGVTYNEQFF
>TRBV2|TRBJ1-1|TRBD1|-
TGTGCCAGTAAGCCTGTGGGACAGATGAACACTGAAGCTTTCTTT
CASKPVGQMNTEAFF
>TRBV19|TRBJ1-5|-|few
TGTGCCAGTGGAAGTGGAGCATATAGCAATCAGCCCCAGCATTTT
CASGSGAYSNQPQHF
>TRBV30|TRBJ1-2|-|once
TGTGCCTGGAGTGTAGACTATGGCTACACCTTC
CAWSVDYGYTF
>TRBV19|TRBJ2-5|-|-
TGTGCCAGTAGTAGGGGTGGGGCAGTCCAAGAGACCCAGTACTTC
CASSRGGAVQETQYF
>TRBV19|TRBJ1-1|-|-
TGTGCCAGTAGTATTGGACAGCTCTCCATACCCACTGAAGCTTTCTTT
CASSIGQLSIPTEAFF
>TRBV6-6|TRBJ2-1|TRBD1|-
TGTGCCAGCAGCCGCGGGACAGGGGGTTACAATGAGCAGTTCTTC
CASSRGTGGYNEQFF
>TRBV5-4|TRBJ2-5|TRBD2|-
TGTGCCAGCAGCTTCGGGACTAGCGGGGTTGAGACCCAGTACTTC
CASSFGTSGVETQYF
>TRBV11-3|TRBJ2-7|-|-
TGTGCCAGCAGCTTAAATACAGGGTGGGAGCAGTACTTC
CASSLNTGWEQYF